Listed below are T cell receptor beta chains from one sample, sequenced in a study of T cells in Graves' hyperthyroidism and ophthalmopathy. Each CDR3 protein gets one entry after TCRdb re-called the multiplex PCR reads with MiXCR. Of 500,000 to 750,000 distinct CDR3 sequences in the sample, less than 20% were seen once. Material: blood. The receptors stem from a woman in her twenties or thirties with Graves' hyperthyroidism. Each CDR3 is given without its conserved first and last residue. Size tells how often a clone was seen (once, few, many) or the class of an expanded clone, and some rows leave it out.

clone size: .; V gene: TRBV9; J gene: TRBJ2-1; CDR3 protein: ASSVEVGNYNEQF
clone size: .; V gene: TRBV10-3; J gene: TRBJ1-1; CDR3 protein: AISSRDTEAF
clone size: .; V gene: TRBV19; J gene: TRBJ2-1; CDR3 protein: ASSTAGGFYNEQF
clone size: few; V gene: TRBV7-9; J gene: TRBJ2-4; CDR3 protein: ASSPPDRALAKNIQY
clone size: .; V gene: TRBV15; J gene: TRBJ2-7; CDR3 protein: ATSRVRANSYEQY
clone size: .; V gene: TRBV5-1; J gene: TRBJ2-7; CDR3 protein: ASNLTGLDFYEQY
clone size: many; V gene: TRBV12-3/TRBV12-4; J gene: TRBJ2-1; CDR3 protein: ASSLARASDNEQF
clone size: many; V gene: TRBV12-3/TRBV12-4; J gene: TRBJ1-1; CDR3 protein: ASTLHLGTEAF
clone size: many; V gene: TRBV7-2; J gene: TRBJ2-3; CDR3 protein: ASSLTSLLATSTDTQY
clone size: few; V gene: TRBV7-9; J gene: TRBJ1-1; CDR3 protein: ASSSRAQAF
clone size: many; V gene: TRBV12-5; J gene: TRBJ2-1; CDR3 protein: ASGPSLAGGQF
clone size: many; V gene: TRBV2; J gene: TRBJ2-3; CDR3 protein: ASSGIPRDIEGPSTDTQY
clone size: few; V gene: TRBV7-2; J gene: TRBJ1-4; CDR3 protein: ASSLWSGAKEKLF
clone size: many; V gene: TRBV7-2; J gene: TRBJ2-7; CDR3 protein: ASSLAGIGEQY
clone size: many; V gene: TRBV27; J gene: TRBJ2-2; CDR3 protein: ASSSRLGRLGTGELF
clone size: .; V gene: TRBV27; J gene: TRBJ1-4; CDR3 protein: ASSGWGDRVSTNEKLF
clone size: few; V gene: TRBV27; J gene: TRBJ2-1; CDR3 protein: ASGLAGVDEQF
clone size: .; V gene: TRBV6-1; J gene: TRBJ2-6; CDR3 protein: ASSEAAGANVLT